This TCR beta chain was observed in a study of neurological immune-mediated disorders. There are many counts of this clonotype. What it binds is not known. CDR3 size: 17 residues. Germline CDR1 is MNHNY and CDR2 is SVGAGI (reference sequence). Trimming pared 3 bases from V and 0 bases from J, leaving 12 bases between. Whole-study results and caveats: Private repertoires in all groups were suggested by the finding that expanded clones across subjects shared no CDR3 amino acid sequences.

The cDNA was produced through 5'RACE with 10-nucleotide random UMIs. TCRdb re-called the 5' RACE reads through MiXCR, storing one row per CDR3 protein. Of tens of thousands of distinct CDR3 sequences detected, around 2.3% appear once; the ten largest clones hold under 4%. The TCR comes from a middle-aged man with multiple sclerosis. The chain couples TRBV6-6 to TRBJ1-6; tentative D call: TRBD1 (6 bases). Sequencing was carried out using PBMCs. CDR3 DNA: TGTGCCAGCAGTTATCCAGGGGTGAGCTCCTATAATTCACCCCTCCACTTT. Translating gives CASSYPGVSSYNSPLHF.